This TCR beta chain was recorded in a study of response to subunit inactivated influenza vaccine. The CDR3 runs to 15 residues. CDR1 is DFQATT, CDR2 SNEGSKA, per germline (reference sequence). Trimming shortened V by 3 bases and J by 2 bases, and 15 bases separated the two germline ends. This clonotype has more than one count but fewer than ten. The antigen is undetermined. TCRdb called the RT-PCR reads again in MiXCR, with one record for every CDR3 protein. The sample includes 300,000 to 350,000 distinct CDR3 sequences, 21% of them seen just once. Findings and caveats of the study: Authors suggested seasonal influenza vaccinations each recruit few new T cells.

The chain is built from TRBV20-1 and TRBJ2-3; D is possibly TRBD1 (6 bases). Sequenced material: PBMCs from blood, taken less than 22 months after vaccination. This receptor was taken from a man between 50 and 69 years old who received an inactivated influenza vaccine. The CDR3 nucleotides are TGCAGTGCTAGTTGGGGCCAGGGGAACACAGATACGCAGTATTTT. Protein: CSASWGQGNTDTQYF.